This TCR beta chain was identified in a study of shared clonotypes between healthy human individuals. Here immunoSEQ multiplex PCR was the method, and the copy in TCRdb shows in-frame clones only, minus some. The profile shows roughly 2,000,000 clones, over 85% of them singletons. Naivety among CD8 cells was defined by CD45RO negativity and positive CCR7 selection, thereby excluding terminally differentiated effector memory CD45RA+ cells. V was pared by 0 bases and J by 1 base, with 12 bases between. The CDR3 loop spans 17 amino acids. Germline CDR1 reads MNHEY; CDR2 reads SMNVEV (reference sequence).

This rearrangement joins TRBV27 to TRBJ2-2, with D possibly matching TRBD1 (5 bases). Source material: naive CD8+ T cells from PBMCs. The source of this sequence is a young man in good health. Some clones in this sample may be carry-over from other donors' samples. As DNA, the CDR3 is TGTGCCAGCAGTTTATCGTTTCCTAGGGGGAACACCGGGGAGCTGTTTTTT. Protein: CASSLSFPRGNTGELFF.